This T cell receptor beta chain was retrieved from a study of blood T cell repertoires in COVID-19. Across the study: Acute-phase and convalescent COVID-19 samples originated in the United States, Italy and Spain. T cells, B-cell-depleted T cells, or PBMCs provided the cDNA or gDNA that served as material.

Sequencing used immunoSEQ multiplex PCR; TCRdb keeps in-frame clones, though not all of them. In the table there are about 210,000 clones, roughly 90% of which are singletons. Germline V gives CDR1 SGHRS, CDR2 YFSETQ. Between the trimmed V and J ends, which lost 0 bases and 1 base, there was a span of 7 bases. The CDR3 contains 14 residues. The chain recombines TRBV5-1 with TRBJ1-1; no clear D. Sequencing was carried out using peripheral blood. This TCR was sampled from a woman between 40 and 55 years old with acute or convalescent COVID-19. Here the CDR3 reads CASSLVAENTEAFF. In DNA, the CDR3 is TGCGCCAGCAGCTTGGTGGCAGAGAACACTGAAGCTTTCTTT.